This TCR beta chain stems from a study of blood T cell repertoires in COVID-19. For the study at large: Whether acute or convalescent, the COVID-19 samples came from the United States, Italy and Spain. T cells, B-cell-depleted T cells, or PBMCs supplied cDNA or gDNA.

Per the study methods: By means of reference gene primer amplification, nucleated cell counts were estimated. The assay was immunoSEQ multiplex PCR, and TCRdb's table has in-frame clones only and misses some. The V and J calls and clone size are taken from that table; D and trimming were inferred from the DNA. The data show about 46,000 clones, approximately 88% seen once. From germline, CDR1 is SGHKS and CDR2 YYEKEE (reference sequence). CDR3 length: 14 amino acids. Trimming cost V 1 base and J 1 base, with 9 bases left between them. This rearrangement joins TRBV5-5 to TRBJ2-7; D unclear. Sequenced input: peripheral blood. This sequence was found in a human donor with active COVID-19. The donor label of this sample is uncertain. The CDR3 is CASSLSATSYEQYF. As DNA, the CDR3 is TGTGCCAGCAGCTTGAGCGCTACTTCCTACGAGCAGTACTTC.